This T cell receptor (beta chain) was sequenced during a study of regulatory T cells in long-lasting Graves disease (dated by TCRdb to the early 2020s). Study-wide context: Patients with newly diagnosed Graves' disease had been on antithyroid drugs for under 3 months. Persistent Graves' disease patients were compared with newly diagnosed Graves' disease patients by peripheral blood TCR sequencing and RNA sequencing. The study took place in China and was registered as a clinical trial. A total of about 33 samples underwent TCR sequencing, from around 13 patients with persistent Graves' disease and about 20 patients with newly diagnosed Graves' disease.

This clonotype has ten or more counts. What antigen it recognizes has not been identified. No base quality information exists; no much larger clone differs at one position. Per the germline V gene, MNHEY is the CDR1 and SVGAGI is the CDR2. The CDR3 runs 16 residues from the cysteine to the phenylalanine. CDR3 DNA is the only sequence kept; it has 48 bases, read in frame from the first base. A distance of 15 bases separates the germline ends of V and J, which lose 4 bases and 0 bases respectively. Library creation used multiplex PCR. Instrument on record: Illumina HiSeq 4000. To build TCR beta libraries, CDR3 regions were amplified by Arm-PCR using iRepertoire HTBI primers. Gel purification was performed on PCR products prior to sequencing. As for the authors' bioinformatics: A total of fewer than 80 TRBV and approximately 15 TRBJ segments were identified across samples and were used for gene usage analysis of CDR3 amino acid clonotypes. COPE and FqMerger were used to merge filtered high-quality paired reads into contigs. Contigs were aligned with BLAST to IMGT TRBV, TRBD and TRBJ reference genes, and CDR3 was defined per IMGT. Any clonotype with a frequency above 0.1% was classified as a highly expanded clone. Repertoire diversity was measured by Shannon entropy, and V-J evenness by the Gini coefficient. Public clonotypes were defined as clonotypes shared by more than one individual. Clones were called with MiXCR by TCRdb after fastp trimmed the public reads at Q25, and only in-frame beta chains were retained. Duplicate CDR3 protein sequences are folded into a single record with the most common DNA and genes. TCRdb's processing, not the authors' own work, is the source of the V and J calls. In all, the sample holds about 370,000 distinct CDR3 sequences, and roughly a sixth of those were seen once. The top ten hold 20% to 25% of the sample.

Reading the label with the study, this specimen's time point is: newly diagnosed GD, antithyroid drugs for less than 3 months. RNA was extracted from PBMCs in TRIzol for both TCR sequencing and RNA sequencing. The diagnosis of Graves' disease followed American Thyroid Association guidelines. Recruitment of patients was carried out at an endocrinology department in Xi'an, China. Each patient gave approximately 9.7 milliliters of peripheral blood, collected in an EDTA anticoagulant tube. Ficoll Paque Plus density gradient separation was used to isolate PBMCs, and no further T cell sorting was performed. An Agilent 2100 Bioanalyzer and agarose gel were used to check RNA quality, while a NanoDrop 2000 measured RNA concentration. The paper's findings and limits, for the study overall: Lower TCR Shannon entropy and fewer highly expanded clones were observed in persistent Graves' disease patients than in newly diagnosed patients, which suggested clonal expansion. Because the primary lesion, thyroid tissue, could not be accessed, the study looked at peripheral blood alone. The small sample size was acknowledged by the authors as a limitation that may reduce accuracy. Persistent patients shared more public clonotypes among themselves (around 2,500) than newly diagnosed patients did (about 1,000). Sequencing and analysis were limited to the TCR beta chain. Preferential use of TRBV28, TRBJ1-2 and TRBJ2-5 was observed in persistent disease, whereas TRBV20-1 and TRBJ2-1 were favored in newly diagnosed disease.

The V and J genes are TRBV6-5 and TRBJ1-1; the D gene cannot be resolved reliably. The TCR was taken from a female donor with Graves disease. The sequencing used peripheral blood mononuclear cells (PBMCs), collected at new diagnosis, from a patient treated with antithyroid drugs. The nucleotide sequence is TGTGCCAGCAGTTGGGCCGCCGACGGGCTGAACACTGAAGCTTTCTTT. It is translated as CASSWAADGLNTEAFF.